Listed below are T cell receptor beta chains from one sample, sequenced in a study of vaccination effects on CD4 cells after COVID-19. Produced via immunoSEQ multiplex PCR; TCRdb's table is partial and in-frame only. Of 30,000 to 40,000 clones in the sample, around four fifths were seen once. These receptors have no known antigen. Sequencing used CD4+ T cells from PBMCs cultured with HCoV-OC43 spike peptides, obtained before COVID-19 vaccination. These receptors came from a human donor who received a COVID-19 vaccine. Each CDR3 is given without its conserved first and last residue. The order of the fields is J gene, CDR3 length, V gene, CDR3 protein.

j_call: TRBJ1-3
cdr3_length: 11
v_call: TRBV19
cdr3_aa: ASSRDSGNTIY

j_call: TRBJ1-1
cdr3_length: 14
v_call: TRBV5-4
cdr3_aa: ASSPGQGAQNTEAF

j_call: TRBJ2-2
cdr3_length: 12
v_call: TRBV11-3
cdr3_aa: ASSQQGSIGELF

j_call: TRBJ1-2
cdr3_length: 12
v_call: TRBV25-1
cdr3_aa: ASSDRGRGDGYT

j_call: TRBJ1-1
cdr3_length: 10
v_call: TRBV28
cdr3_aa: ASSQSWGEAF

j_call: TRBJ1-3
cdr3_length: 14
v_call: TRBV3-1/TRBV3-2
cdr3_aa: ASSQEIRTSGNTIY

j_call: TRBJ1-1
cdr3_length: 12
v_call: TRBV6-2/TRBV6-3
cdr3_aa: ASSYAGMNTEAF

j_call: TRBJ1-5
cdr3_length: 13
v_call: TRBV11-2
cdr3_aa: ASSLDGVARQPQH

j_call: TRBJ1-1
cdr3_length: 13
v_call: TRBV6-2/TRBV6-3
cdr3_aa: ASSYSNRINTEAF

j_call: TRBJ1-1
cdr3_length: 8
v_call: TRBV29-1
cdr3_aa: SGEYTEAF

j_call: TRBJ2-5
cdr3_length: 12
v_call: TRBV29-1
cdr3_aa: SSWHQLAQETQY

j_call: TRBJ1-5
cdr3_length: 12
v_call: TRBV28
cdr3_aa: ASSLTGSHRPQH

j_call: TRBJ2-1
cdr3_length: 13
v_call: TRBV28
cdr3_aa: ASISLAGGYNEQF

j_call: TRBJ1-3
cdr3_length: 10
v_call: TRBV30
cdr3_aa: AWRGSGNTIY

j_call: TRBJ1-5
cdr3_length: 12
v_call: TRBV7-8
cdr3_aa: ASSPTGRNQPQH

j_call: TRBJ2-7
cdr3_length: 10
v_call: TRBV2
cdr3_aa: ASSAGGGKQY

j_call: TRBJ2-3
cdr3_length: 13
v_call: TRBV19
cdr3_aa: ASSTSRTSTDTQY

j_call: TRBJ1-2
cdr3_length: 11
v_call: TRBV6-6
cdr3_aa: ASSKGGIGGYT

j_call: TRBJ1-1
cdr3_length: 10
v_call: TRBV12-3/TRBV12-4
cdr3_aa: ASSPRGAEAF

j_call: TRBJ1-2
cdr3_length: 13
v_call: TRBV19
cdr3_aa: ASSSSGQGTYGYT

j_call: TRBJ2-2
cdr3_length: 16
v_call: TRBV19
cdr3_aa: ASSIPGGRMANTGELF

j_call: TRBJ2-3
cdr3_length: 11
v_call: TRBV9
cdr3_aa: ASSVAVGDTQY

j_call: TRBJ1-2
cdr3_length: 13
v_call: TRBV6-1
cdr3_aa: ASSDLFRLQSGYT

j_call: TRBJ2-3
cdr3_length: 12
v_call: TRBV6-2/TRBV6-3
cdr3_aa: ASSPRLGGDTQY

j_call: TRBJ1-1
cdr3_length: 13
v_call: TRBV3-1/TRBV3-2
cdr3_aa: ASSRVDSLNTEAF

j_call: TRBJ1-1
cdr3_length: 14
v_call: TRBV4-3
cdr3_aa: ASSHLKGRENTEAF

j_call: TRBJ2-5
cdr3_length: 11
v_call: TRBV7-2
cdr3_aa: ASSLGPPETQY

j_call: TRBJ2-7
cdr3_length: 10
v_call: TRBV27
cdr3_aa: ASMQGMGEQY

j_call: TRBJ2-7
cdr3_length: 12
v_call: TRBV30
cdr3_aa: APFPTRTDYEQY

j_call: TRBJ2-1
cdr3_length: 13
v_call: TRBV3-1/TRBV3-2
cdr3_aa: ASSQGVTTSVEQF

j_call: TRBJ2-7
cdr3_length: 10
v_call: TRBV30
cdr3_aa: AWSVSPAEQY

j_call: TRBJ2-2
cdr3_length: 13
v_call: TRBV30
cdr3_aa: AWRVAGPNTGELF

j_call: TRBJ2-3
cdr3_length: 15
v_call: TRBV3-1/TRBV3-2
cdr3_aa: ASSQATRQGGTDTQY

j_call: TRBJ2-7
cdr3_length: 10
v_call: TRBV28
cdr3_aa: ASSTQGNEQY

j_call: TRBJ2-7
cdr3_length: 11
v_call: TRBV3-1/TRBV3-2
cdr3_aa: ASSQDGPYEQY

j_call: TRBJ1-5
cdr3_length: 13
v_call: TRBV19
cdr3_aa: ASTYGTGGSQPQH

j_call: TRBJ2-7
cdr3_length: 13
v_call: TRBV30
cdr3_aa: AWSPGLAGTYEQY

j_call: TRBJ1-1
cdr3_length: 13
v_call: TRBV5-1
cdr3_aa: ASSLGTGQNTEAF

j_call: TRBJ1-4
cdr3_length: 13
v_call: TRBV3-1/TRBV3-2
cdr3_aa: ASSQDPGVNEKLF

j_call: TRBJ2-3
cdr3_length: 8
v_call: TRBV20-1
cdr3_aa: SARDLIAY

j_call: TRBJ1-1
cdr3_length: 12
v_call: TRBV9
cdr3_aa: ASSVDQGVTEAF

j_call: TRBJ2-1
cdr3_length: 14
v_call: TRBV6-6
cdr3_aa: ASSDRGRGGGNEQF

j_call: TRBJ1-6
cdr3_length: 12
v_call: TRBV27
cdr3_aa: ASSLSQGSSPLH

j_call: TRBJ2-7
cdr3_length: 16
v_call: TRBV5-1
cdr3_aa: ASSLGPGLAGGLGEQY

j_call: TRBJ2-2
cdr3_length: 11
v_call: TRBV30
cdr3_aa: AWSALSTGELF